This TCR beta chain was documented in a study of blood T cell repertoires in COVID-19. Study context: From T cells, B-cell-depleted T cells, or PBMCs came the material, which was cDNA or gDNA.

Germline V gene sequence: CDR1 SGHAT, CDR2 FQNNGV. V shed 7 bases and J 6 bases; nucleotides not matched to a gene: 7. The CDR3 runs 13 residues. Some clones are missing from TCRdb's copy, which holds only in-frame ones; the method was immunoSEQ multiplex PCR. The table lists about 210,000 clones, approximately 90% of them singletons. Sequenced input: peripheral blood. This sequence originates from a woman in her thirties or forties with acute or convalescent COVID-19. This chain connects TRBV11-2 to TRBJ1-2; TRBD1 agrees at 8 bases. The CDR3 is CASNRGQGHGYTF. CDR3 DNA sequence: TGTGCCAGCAACCGAGGACAGGGACATGGCTACACCTTC. Based on the CDR3 plus reference TRBV11-2 and TRBJ1-2, the full variable domain is EAGVAQSPRYKIIEKRQSVAFWCNPISGHATLYWYQQILGQGPKLLIQFQNNGVVDDSQLPKDRFSAERLKGVDSTLKIQPAKLEDSAVYLCASNRGQGHGYTFGSGTRLTVV.